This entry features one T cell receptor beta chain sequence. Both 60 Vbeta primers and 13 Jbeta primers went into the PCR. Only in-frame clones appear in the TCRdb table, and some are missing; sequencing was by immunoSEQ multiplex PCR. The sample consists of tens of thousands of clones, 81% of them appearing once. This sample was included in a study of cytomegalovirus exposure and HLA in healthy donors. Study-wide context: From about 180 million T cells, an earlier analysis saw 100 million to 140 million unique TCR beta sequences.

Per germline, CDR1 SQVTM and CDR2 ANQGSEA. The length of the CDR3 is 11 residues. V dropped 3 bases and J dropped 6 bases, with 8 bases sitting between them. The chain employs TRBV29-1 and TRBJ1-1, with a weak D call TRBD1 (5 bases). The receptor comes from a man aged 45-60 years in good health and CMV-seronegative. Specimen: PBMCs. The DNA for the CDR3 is TGCAGCGTTGAGCGGGGGGCTGAAGCTTTCTTT. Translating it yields CSVERGAEAFF.